This entry is about one TCR beta chain. The target antigen is unknown. Clones were read by immunoSEQ multiplex PCR, and TCRdb kept only the in-frame ones, dropping some. The table records approximately 75,000 clones, about 90% of them present only once. This CDR3 has 15 amino acids. Germline CDR1 SGDLS, CDR2 YYNGEE. V lost 0 bases and J 4 bases, leaving 13 bases between the germline ends. This record belongs to a study of identifying expanded T cells in peripheral blood. Healthy donors had no documented immune events, such as infections, while sampled. Study findings and constraints: Across healthy donors, higher total template counts meant significantly greater approximately 2-week count variance. Technical replicates showed approximately 1.2 changed clones; approximately 2 weeks roughly 16; four weeks 19.

Input material: blood. This chain connects TRBV9 to TRBJ2-5, with D perhaps being TRBD1 or TRBD2 (5 bases each). The origin of this receptor is a person between 18 and 75 years old in good health. CDR3 coding DNA: TGTGCCAGCAGCGTAGATGTCGGGACCTTAGAGACCCAGTACTTC. This gives the protein CASSVDVGTLETQYF.